Each of the 22 T cell receptor beta chains below was sequenced from the same sample in a study of blood T cells in healthy people across ages (dated by TCRdb to 2013 to 2016). The method behind the library was 5' RACE. Instrument used: Illumina HiSeq 2500. A second roughly 6 to 11 cycle PCR used a sample-barcoded 5' primer and a J-beta primer mix. The public reads were reprocessed in TCRdb via fastp at Q25 and MiXCR, keeping in-frame beta chains. Merged by CDR3 protein, the rows form single entries marked with the most common genes and DNA. The table for this sample lists about 1,500,000 distinct CDR3 sequences; 25% to 30% of them were counted only once. Together, the top ten hold 6.5% to 8.5% of the sample. Sequenced sample: blood. These receptors originate from a woman younger than 45 in good health.

The rearrangement joins TRBV2 to TRBJ2-5; D not certain. CDR3 length: 14 amino acids. Germline V gene sequence: CDR1 SNHLY, CDR2 FYNNEI. V shed 3 bases and J shed 2 bases, with 10 bases lying between them. The CDR3 loop reads CASSDGPGQETQYF. CDR3 nucleotides: TGTGCCAGCAGTGACGGACCCGGACAAGAGACCCAGTACTTC.

Worth noting for this clonotype: A much larger clonotype is one base distant, so this may be a read error. The chain recombines TRBV4-1 with TRBJ2-7; 9 nucleotides line up with TRBD2. Germline CDR1 reads MGHRA; CDR2 reads YSYEKL. The CDR3 contains 17 residues. CDR3 DNA: TGCGCCGGCAGCCAACCCGACGGGTTAGCGGGGGTCTACGAGCAGTACTTC. Translating gives CAGSQPDGLAGVYEQYF.

Only a few counts were recorded for this clonotype. V gene TRBV6-1 combines with J gene TRBJ1-4; the D gene is possibly TRBD1 (6 bases). V lost 6 bases and J lost 10, with 15 bases in between. The CDR3 is 13 residues long. Per germline, CDR1 MNHNS and CDR2 SASEGT. The CDR3 here is CASSSRRGGKLFF. For the CDR3, the DNA is TGTGCCAGCAGCAGTAGGCGAGGGGGAAAACTGTTTTTT.

The chain joins TRBV7-2 to TRBJ2-7, with D perhaps TRBD1 (7 bases). This CDR3 region has 15 residues. V dropped 5 bases and J dropped 2 bases, with 16 bases sitting between them. The germline gives CDR1 SGHTA, CDR2 FQGNSA. The CDR3 sequence: CASSQRQGLTYEQYF. DNA of the CDR3: TGTGCCAGCAGCCAAAGACAGGGACTCACCTACGAGCAGTACTTC.

DNA for the CDR3: TGCAGTGCTAGAGATTTAATACGGCCATCCTACGAGCAGTACTTC. It is translated as CSARDLIRPSYEQYF. The V call is TRBV20-1, the J call TRBJ2-7; D gene ambiguous. Germline V gene lookup returns CDR1 DFQATT and CDR2 SNEGSKA (reference sequence). This CDR3 has 15 amino acids. V lost 0 bases, J lost 1 base, and 13 bases lay in between.

This clonotype was found a few times. The CDR3 loop is CASSDRTGSGGYTF. CDR3 coding DNA: TGCGCCAGCAGTGACCGTACAGGGTCCGGTGGCTACACCTTC. V gene TRBV10-2 combines with J gene TRBJ1-2; a possible D gene is TRBD1 (6 bases). CDR3 length equals 14 residues. Germline V gene data show CDR1 as WSHSY and CDR2 as SAAADI. Trimming removed 3 bases from V and 7 bases from J, with 15 bases in between.

This clonotype was seen more than once but under ten times. The chain uses TRBV20-1 and TRBJ2-1; 8 bases map to TRBD2. Germline values: CDR1 DFQATT, CDR2 SNEGSKA (reference sequence). Germline trimming cut 1 base from V and 9 bases from J; bases unmatched to any gene: 14. The CDR3 has 16 amino acids. CDR3 residues: CSARALSLAGCGEQFF. The DNA of the CDR3 is TGCAGTGCTAGAGCTCTCAGTCTAGCGGGTTGTGGTGAGCAGTTCTTC.

This chain uses TRBV27 with TRBJ1-5; the match to TRBD1 covers 7 bases. J was trimmed by 7 bases and V by 9 bases; bases with no gene match: 6. CDR1 is MNHEY, CDR2 SMNVEV, per germline (reference sequence). The CDR3 sequence is 12 residues long. The CDR3 DNA reads TGTGCCAGAGACAGGGCGGGACAGCCCCAGCATTTT. Amino acid sequence: CARDRAGQPQHF.

This clonotype was seen repeatedly, ten times or more. The CDR3 sequence is CAWSSGVTYEQYF. The CDR3 DNA sequence: TGTGCCTGGAGTTCAGGTGTGACCTACGAGCAGTACTTC. V gene TRBV30 combines with J gene TRBJ2-7; D ambiguous. V lost 2 bases and J lost 2, with 10 bases in between. This CDR3 spans 13 amino acids. CDR1 is GTSNPN, CDR2 SVGIG, per germline (reference sequence).

The chain recombines TRBV20-1 with TRBJ1-1, with unresolved D. Germline CDR1 reads DFQATT; CDR2 reads SNEGSKA (reference sequence). V lost 5 bases, J lost 0 bases, and 7 bases lay in between. This CDR3 has 12 residues. CDR3 sequence: CSASSLNTEAFF. CDR3 in DNA: TGCAGTGCTTCGTCCCTGAACACTGAAGCTTTCTTT.

This clonotype appeared a few times. The rearrangement links TRBV5-1 to TRBJ1-2; D gene uncertain. CDR3 length: 14 residues. V dropped 4 bases and J dropped 8 bases, with 18 bases sitting between them. Looked up from germline, CDR1 is SGHRS and CDR2 is YFSETQ. DNA of the CDR3: TGCGCCAGCAGCGTGGATCTTCTAGGAAGGGGCTACACCTTC. This encodes CASSVDLLGRGYTF. Looking up the rest from reference TRBV5-1 and TRBJ1-2 gives the full variable domain: KAGVTQTPRYLIKTRGQQVTLSCSPISGHRSVSWYQQTPGQGLQFLFEYFSETQRNKGNFPGRFSGRQFSNSRSEMNVSTLELGDSALYLCASSVDLLGRGYTFGSGTRLTVV.

The V call is TRBV6-5, the J call TRBJ2-5; a weak D match, TRBD2 (6 bases). Germline assignment: CDR1 MNHEY and CDR2 SVGAGI. CDR3 length: 13 amino acids. V was trimmed by 6 bases and J by 5 bases, leaving 13 bases between them. Here the CDR3 DNA reads TGTGCCAGCAGGTCCTGGAGGGTCGAGACCCAGTACTTC. Its protein is CASRSWRVETQYF.

A few counts support this clonotype. J is TRBJ2-7 and V is TRBV27; 7 bases agree with TRBD2. The germline CDR1 and CDR2 sequences are MNHEY and SMNVEV (reference sequence). This CDR3 is 15 amino acids long. V lost 5 bases to trimming and J lost 2 bases; unmatched junction nucleotides: 9. For the CDR3, the DNA is TGTGCCAGCAGTCCGGGGGGAGCGGGTACCTACGAGCAGTACTTC. This translates into CASSPGGAGTYEQYF.

The genes are TRBV12-3 or TRBV12-4 and TRBJ1-1; possible D gene TRBD1, 6 bases. The length of the CDR3 is 14 residues. The V end was cut by 5 bases, the J end by 6 bases, with 16 bases between. DNA of the CDR3: TGTGCCAGCAGTCACCAGGGGAAGAGCGCTGAAGCTTTCTTT. Protein sequence: CASSHQGKSAEAFF.

This clonotype was picked up a small number of times. The chain recombines TRBV4-1 with TRBJ2-1; D possibly matches TRBD1 or TRBD2 (5 bases each). The V end was cut by 1 base, the J end by 0 bases, with 10 bases between. CDR1 is MGHRA, CDR2 YSYEKL, per germline. The CDR3 has 16 amino acids. CDR3 protein: CASSQGGTRSYNEQFF. The DNA of the CDR3 is TGCGCCAGCAGCCAAGGGGGGACCCGCTCCTACAATGAGCAGTTCTTC.

The chain joins TRBV5-6 to TRBJ1-2; no definite D call. Trimming pared 2 bases from V and 4 bases from J, leaving 9 bases between. Per the germline V gene, CDR1 is SGHDT and CDR2 is YYEEEE. The CDR3 sequence is 13 residues long. The CDR3 reads CASSFETIYGYTF. In DNA, the CDR3 is TGTGCCAGCAGCTTCGAAACTATCTATGGCTACACCTTC.

The V call is TRBV2, the J call TRBJ1-4; 7 nucleotides match TRBD1. This CDR3 region has 14 residues. J lost 10 bases, V lost 1 base, and 6 bases had no gene match. Germline V gene sequence: CDR1 SNHLY, CDR2 FYNNEI. The CDR3 is CASSEDLRGRKLFF. The CDR3 nucleotides read TGTGCCAGCAGTGAAGACCTGAGGGGGCGAAAACTGTTTTTT. Using reference TRBV2 and TRBJ1-4 for the parts outside the CDR3, the full variable domain is EPEVTQTPSHQVTQMGQEVILRCVPISNHLYFYWYRQILGQKVEFLVSFYNNEISEKSEIFDDQFSVERPDGSNFTLKIRSTKLEDSAMYFCASSEDLRGRKLFFGSGTQLSVL.

As to this clonotype: A read error is possible here, since a much larger clone lies one base away. V and J are TRBV7-2 and TRBJ2-3; D not certain. The germline gives CDR1 SGHTA, CDR2 FQGNSA. The CDR3 runs 15 residues. The CDR3 DNA follows: TGTGCCAGCAGCTTAGACGGCTTGCCCACAGATATGCAGTATTTT. This encodes CASSLDGLPTDMQYF. The variable domain in full, completed from reference TRBV7-2 and TRBJ2-3, reads GAGVSQSPSNKVTEKGKDVELRCDPISGHTALYWYRQSLGQGLEFLIYFQGNSAPDKSGLPSDRFSAERTGGSVSTLTIQRTQQEDSAVYLCASSLDGLPTDMQYFGPGTRLTVL.

This clonotype was found once. The chain links TRBV28 to TRBJ2-4; D perhaps matches TRBD1 (6 bases). V was pared by 0 bases and J by 13 bases, with 16 bases between. CDR3 size: 14 residues. From germline, CDR1 is MDHEN and CDR2 SYDVKM. The DNA of the CDR3 is TGTGCCAGCAGTTTATGGGGGGCTTACAATGAGCAGTACTTC. This encodes CASSLWGAYNEQYF.

The V gene is TRBV7-9, the J gene TRBJ1-2; D is ambiguous. This CDR3 has 11 amino acids. CDR1 is SEHNR, CDR2 FQNEAQ, per germline (reference sequence). Trimming stripped 0 bases from V and 12 bases from J, with 8 bases between. The CDR3 loop reads CASSLAEQNTF. The CDR3, as DNA: TGTGCCAGCAGCTTAGCGGAACAAAACACCTTC. Filled out from reference TRBV7-9 and TRBJ1-2, the complete variable domain reads DTGVSQNPRHKITKRGQNVTFRCDPISEHNRLYWYRQTLGQGPEFLTYFQNEAQLEKSRLLSDRFSAERPKGSFSTLEIQRTEQGDSAMYLCASSLAEQNTFGSGTRLTVV.

This clonotype was recorded a few times. The chain has TRBV12-3 or TRBV12-4 and TRBJ2-3; tentative D call: TRBD2 (6 bases). The CDR3 consists of 16 residues. V lost 5 bases to trimming and J lost 2 bases, with 17 bases between them. CDR3 bases: TGTGCCAGCAGTACTGCCGGGAGTTTAAACACAGATACGCAGTATTTT. As protein: CASSTAGSLNTDTQYF.

This rearrangement joins TRBV7-9 to TRBJ1-1; D may be TRBD1 (5 bases). Germline V gene data show CDR1 as SEHNR and CDR2 as FQNEAQ (reference sequence). This CDR3 contains 15 residues. With 5 bases removed from V and 1 base from J, the gap between germline ends came to 14 bases. The CDR3 is CASSPPGGWNTEAFF. The CDR3 DNA reads TGTGCCAGCAGCCCACCGGGGGGATGGAACACTGAAGCTTTCTTT.